The 5 T cell receptor beta chains reported below all come from one sample, sequenced in a study of technical replicates of blood from a few donors (dated by TCRdb to between 2016 and 2019). The library relied on the immunoSEQ multiplex PCR assay. The table was pulled from immuneACCESS by TCRdb, which kept in-frame rearrangements only. Such tables lose some clones; where checked, under half of the loss comes from unresolved V genes, and the rest has no known cause. The sample table shows nearly 80,000 clones, and 95% to 97% are seen once. The ten largest clones capture roughly 0.33% of the sample. The source material was T cells isolated from PBMCs. Receptor source: a human donor in good health.

The DNA for the CDR3 is TGTGCCAGCAGCCCCGAGGTTACTAGCTGGGAGACCCAGTACTTC. It translates to CASSPEVTSWETQYF. J is TRBJ2-5 and V is TRBV5-4, with D maybe TRBD2 (6 bases). V lost 4 bases to trimming and J lost 5 bases, with 18 bases between them. CDR3 length equals 15 residues. Germline CDR1 and CDR2: SGHNT and YYREEE (reference sequence).

This clone is a singleton in its sample. The chain joins TRBV11-2 to TRBJ2-1, with 8 bases that match TRBD2. After removal of 3 bases from V and 5 bases from J, the junction contained 6 bases not matched to a gene. The germline V gene has CDR1 SGHAT and CDR2 FQNNGV. The CDR3 runs to 15 residues. The CDR3 DNA sequence: TGTGCCAGCAGCTTCGGACTAGCTCCGAACAATGAGCAGTTCTTC. Protein product: CASSFGLAPNNEQFF.

This CDR3 is CASSQAGTGGRPNQPQHF. The CDR3 coding sequence is TGTGCCAGCAGCCAGGCCGGGACAGGGGGCCGCCCCAATCAGCCCCAGCATTTT. The gene calls are TRBV4-2 and TRBJ1-5, with 12 bases aligning to TRBD1. The CDR3 is made up of 18 amino acids. Germline V lookup: CDR1 LGHNA, CDR2 YNFKEQ. V was pared by 3 bases and J by 3 bases, with 9 bases of the junction left unmatched.

The V call is TRBV27, the J call TRBJ2-5; D might be TRBD1 (6 bases). Germline V CDR1 and CDR2: MNHEY, SMNVEV (reference sequence). The V gene lost 1 base and the J gene lost 3 bases, with 6 bases spanning the gap. The CDR3 contains 13 residues. The CDR3: CASSLYREETQYF. CDR3 DNA: TGTGCCAGCAGTTTATACAGGGAAGAGACCCAGTACTTC.

This clone was observed a single time. The chain links TRBV9 to TRBJ1-1, with 8 positions matching TRBD1. This CDR3 is built from 14 residues. Germline lookup yields CDR1 SGDLS and CDR2 YYNGEE. The ends lost 0 bases at V and 4 bases at J; junction bases unmatched: 2. Written as DNA, the CDR3 is TGTGCCAGCAGCGTAGTAACAGGGGGCACTGAAGCTTTCTTT. Protein sequence: CASSVVTGGTEAFF.